The text below deals with one T cell receptor (beta chain). Its specificity is not known. Clones were read by immunoSEQ multiplex PCR, and TCRdb kept only the in-frame ones, dropping some. The profile shows 100,000 to 150,000 clones, roughly 93% of them singletons. The sample belongs to a study of T cell responses to AZD1222 COVID-19 vaccine. Overall study results and limits: Researchers report vaccine-associated CD4 TCRs spanning spike, with dominance at 160-218 and 743-854.

The trim removed 3 bases at V and 10 bases at J, leaving 13 bases unmatched. The CDR3 has 15 amino acids. In germline, CDR1 is SGHRS, CDR2 YFSETQ. Whether given at about 4 or about 12 weeks, second doses were pooled. The chain joins TRBV5-1 to TRBJ2-1, with 7 bases fitting TRBD2. The clonotype comes from an adult who received the AZD1222 COVID-19 vaccine. The material sequenced was peripheral blood, taken 28 days after the second AZD1222 dose. In DNA, the CDR3 is TGCGCCAGCAGCTGGGCGGGGGACTCCGCGGGGGAGCAGTTCTTC. Its protein product is CASSWAGDSAGEQFF.